This record covers a single TCR beta chain. Noted time point: blood 2 weeks post-SBRT. Treatment given: 15 Gy SBRT to primary tumor, nephrectomy 4 weeks later. This renal cell carcinoma was of the clear cell type. Clones were sequenced by immunoSEQ multiplex PCR, and TCRdb holds only the in-frame ones, with some missing. The sample has approximately 49,000 clones, 80% seen once; the top ten hold about 30%. CDR3 length: 15 residues. Per the germline V gene, CDR1 is SEHNR and CDR2 is FQNEAQ (reference sequence). V lost 5 bases to trimming and J lost 1 base; unmatched junction nucleotides: 2. The data belong to a study of radiation and T cells in renal cell carcinoma.

The sequence was collected from a woman aged 65 to 85 with renal cell carcinoma. This chain links TRBV7-9 with TRBJ2-3; 11 positions agree with TRBD1. The source material was blood, sampled from a patient whose treatment included radiotherapy and nephrectomy. In nucleotides, the CDR3 is TGTGCCAGCAGCGAGGGACAGGGGGGCACAGATACGCAGTATTTT. Translating gives CASSEGQGGTDTQYF.